This TCR beta chain was captured in a study of pediatric ulcerative colitis. General study results and limits: Total lymphocyte DNA, not sorted subsets, was the template.

Concerning this clone itself: Its antigen is undetermined.

V lost 2 bases, J lost 4 bases, and 2 bases stayed unmatched. Germline CDR1 LNHDA, CDR2 SQIVND (reference sequence). CDR3 length: 15 residues. Method: immunoSEQ multiplex PCR; TCRdb's copy keeps in-frame clones and lacks some. The repertoire holds about 64,000 clones, 86% seen once, with approximately 3.4% in the top ten. No immunosuppressive drugs were given to ulcerative colitis patients before diagnostic colonoscopy. Sequencing input: blood. The V gene is TRBV19, the J gene TRBJ2-3; 11 nucleotides align to TRBD2. This clonotype was sampled from a boy between 10 and 17 years old with severe ulcerative colitis. The CDR3 protein is CASSILAGGADTQYF. The DNA for the CDR3 is TGTGCCAGTAGTATACTAGCGGGAGGCGCAGATACGCAGTATTTT.